This TCR beta chain is from a study of T cell responses to AZD1222 COVID-19 vaccine. Study-level results: Clonal diversity was possibly underestimated; the donors were predominantly white British and more often female.

The table lists this clone with a count of one. The antigen is unknown. Assay used: immunoSEQ multiplex PCR; TCRdb lists only in-frame clones, some missing. The sample includes more than 150,000 clones, 75% to 95% of them seen just once. This CDR3 spans 16 amino acids. Germline CDR1 and CDR2: DFQATT and SNEGSKA (reference sequence). The ends lost 3 bases at V and 1 base at J; junction bases unmatched: 9. The origin of this receptor is an adult in good health. The sample consisted of peripheral blood, taken on day 0 of AZD1222 vaccination. The rearrangement links TRBV20-1 to TRBJ2-4; 7 bases align to TRBD2. This CDR3 is CSASQRGVSAKNIQYF. The CDR3 nucleotides read TGCAGTGCTAGTCAGCGGGGTGTTTCTGCCAAAAACATTCAGTACTTC.